Each of the 5 T cell receptor beta chains below was sequenced from the same sample in a study of T cell clonality in common variable immunodeficiency. Clones were read by immunoSEQ multiplex PCR, and TCRdb kept only the in-frame ones, dropping some. The sample shows about 28,000 clones, none of them appearing just once. General study points: Common variable immunodeficiency TCR beta sequences reportedly had fewer deletions and N-nucleotide insertions.

Antigens of these TCRs are unknown. Specimen: peripheral blood mononuclear cells. These receptors originate from a human donor with common variable immunodeficiency.

This clone was observed many times. The sequenced fragment ends 3 residues before the CDR3 boundary, so the rest is inferred from the germline J gene. This chain links TRBV23-1 with TRBJ1-1; D is possibly TRBD1 (5 bases). TRBV23-1 is an ORF; its function is uncertain. The V end lost 1 base, the J end lost 6 bases, and 12 bases lay between the germline ends. The CDR3 is made up of 14 amino acids. The DNA read from the CDR3 is TGCGCCAGCAGTCAATTCAGCAGGGCCCCTGAA. It yields the protein CASSQFSRAPE. In full, the CDR3 reads CASSQFSRAPEAFF.

This clone was seen ten or more times. The read gets to within 3 residues of the CDR3 end, and the germline J gene fills in the rest. The genes are TRBV2 and TRBJ1-1; perhaps TRBD1 as D (6 bases). Germline CDR1 SNHLY, CDR2 FYNNEI. Trimming left V 9 bases short and J 7 bases short, with 24 bases between. The CDR3 sequence is 15 residues long. CDR3 sequence: CARERNRDKNDEAFF. CDR3 bases read: TGTGCCAGAGAACGTAACCGGGACAAAAATGATGAA.

This clone was seen ten or more times. The read terminates 3 residues before the CDR3 end, so the remaining end is supplied by the germline J gene. The gene calls are TRBV18 and TRBJ2-3, with D possibly TRBD1 on 5 matching bases. From germline, CDR1 is KGHSH and CDR2 LQKENI. The germline V and J ends were trimmed by 2 bases and 3 bases, with 21 bases remaining between them. The CDR3 is 18 residues long. This CDR3 is CASSPTSLSGRSTDTQYF. The CDR3 DNA, read in part, is TGTGCCAGCTCACCAACGAGTCTTTCAGGGCGTTCGACAGATACG. Using reference TRBV18 and TRBJ2-3 for the parts outside the CDR3, the full variable domain is NAGVMQNPRHLVRRRGQEARLRCSPMKGHSHVYWYRQLPEEGLKFMVYLQKENIIDESGMPKERFSAEFPKEGPSILRIQQVVRGDSAAYFCASSPTSLSGRSTDTQYFGPGTRLTVL.

Worth noting for this clone: From the germline J gene comes the end of the CDR3, since the read stops 3 residues before it. The rearrangement links TRBV19 to TRBJ1-4, with 9 bases lining up with TRBD1. Germline V gene lookup returns CDR1 LNHDA and CDR2 SQIVND (reference sequence). The junction had 4 bases not matched to a gene; V was cut back by 3 bases and J by 8 bases. The CDR3 has 14 amino acids. The sequenced CDR3 bases are TGTGCCAGTAGTATTGGGACAGGGAAGGAAAAA. Translating it yields CASSIGTGKEK. The full CDR3 protein reads CASSIGTGKEKLFF.

Partial CDR3 DNA: TGCGCCAGCAGCTTGGCCTCAGGGCAAGAGACC. Protein: CASSLASGQET. The CDR3 in full is CASSLASGQETQYF. V usage is TRBV5-1 and J usage is TRBJ2-5; weak D call: TRBD1 (5 bases). The read terminates 3 residues before the CDR3 end, so the remaining end is supplied by the germline J gene. The CDR3 totals 14 residues. The V gene's germline CDR1 is SGHRS and CDR2 YFSETQ. The V and J ends lost 0 bases and 2 bases respectively, with 8 bases between them.